The text below deals with one T cell receptor (beta chain). Its cognate antigen is unknown. The germline V gene encodes CDR1 KGHSH and CDR2 LQKENI. The CDR3 is made up of 15 amino acids. Trimming pared 6 bases from V and 5 bases from J, leaving 16 bases between. This entry comes from a study of T cells in Graves' hyperthyroidism and ophthalmopathy. Study results and caveats: Blood also contained most expanded thyroid clonotypes above 0.001.

What was amplified from RNA transcripts were TCR beta CDR3 regions. HTBI primers drove first-round RT-PCR of the TCR CDR3. MiXCR, applied by TCRdb to the multiplex PCR reads, yields one record per CDR3 protein. The sample comprises around 600,000 distinct CDR3 sequences, 13% to 15% of which are singletons, and roughly 7.7% rests with the top ten. The sequence came from a woman aged 18-29 years with Graves' ophthalmopathy. This chain joins TRBV18 and TRBJ1-4; D remains ambiguous. Source material: blood. In nucleotides, the CDR3 is TGTGCCAGCTCCCTAGGACCCAAACGGAATGAAAAACTGTTTTTT. Its protein is CASSLGPKRNEKLFF.